Given below is one TCR beta chain in context. As yet, its antigen is unknown. The sample belongs to a study of cytomegalovirus exposure and HLA in healthy donors. Germline V gene data show CDR1 as SNHLY and CDR2 as FYNNEI. The CDR3 extends over 15 amino acids. Trimming shortened V by 1 base and J by 0 bases, and 10 bases separated the two germline ends. Use of 60 Vbeta and 13 Jbeta primers characterized the PCR. The method was immunoSEQ multiplex PCR; TCRdb's version includes in-frame clones alone and lacks a portion of them. This table holds roughly 60,000 clones, around 82% found once. Study-wide findings and caveats: Accurate predictions that matched the HLA-A and HLA-B alleles of most subjects were reportedly made from TCR beta sequences.

Sequencing used PBMCs. This TCR derives from a female donor in good health and CMV-seronegative. This sequence joins TRBV2 and TRBJ2-7; the D is unclear. The CDR3 here is CASSEVPPNSYEQYF. The CDR3 DNA sequence: TGTGCCAGCAGTGAAGTCCCCCCAAACTCCTACGAGCAGTACTTC.